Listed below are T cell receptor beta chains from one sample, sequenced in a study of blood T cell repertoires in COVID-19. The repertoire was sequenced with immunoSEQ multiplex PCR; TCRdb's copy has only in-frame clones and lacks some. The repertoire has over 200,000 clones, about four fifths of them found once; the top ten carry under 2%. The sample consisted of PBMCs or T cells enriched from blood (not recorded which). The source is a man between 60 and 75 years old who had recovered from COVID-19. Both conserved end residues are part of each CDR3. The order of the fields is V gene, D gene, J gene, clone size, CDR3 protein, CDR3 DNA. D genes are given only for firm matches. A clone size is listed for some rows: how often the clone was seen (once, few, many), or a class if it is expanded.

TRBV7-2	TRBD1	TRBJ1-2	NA	CASSPDRGAGYTF	TGTGCCAGCAGCCCAGACAGGGGGGCTGGCTACACCTTC
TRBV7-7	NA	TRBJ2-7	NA	CASSPSGHIINYEQYF	TGTGCTAGCAGCCCATCAGGACACATTATTAACTACGAGCAGTACTTC
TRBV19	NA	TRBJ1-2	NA	CASSVDSRPIGSYTF	TGTGCCAGTAGTGTGGACAGCCGCCCTATTGGTAGCTACACCTTC
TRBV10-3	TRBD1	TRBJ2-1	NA	CAISADRAPYNEQFF	TGTGCCATCAGTGCGGACAGGGCCCCTTACAATGAGCAGTTCTTC
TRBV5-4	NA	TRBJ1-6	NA	CASSLAWAGGNSPLHF	TGTGCCAGCAGCCTGGCATGGGCAGGTGGGAATTCACCCCTCCACTTT
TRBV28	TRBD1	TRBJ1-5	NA	CASSSRDRGQRQPQHF	TGTGCCAGCAGTTCCCGGGACAGGGGGCAACGACAGCCCCAGCATTTT
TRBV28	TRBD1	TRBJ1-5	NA	CASSSPGQGNQPQHF	TGTGCCAGCAGTTCACCGGGACAGGGTAATCAGCCCCAGCATTTT
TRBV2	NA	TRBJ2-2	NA	CASAGESNTGELFF	TGTGCCAGCGCCGGGGAGTCGAACACCGGGGAGCTGTTTTTT
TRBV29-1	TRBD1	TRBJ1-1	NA	CSVERGPGTEAFF	TGCAGCGTTGAAAGGGGGCCCGGCACTGAAGCTTTCTTT
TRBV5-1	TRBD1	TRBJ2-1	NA	CASSPRAGTGGYNEQFF	TGCGCCAGCAGCCCCCGGGCCGGGACAGGGGGCTACAATGAGCAGTTCTTC
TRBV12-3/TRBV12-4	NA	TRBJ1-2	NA	CASTTRGEGYTF	TGTGCCAGCACCACCCGGGGGGAGGGCTACACCTTC
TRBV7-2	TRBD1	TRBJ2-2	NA	CASSRTGGEYTGELFF	TGTGCCAGCAGCCGGACAGGGGGCGAGTACACCGGGGAGCTGTTTTTT
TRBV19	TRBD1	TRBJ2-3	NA	CASSISFGRDRADTQYF	TGTGCCAGTAGTATCAGCTTCGGCCGGGACAGGGCAGATACGCAGTATTTT
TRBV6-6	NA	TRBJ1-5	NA	CASRTTSNQPQHF	TGTGCCAGCAGGACAACTAGCAATCAGCCCCAGCATTTT
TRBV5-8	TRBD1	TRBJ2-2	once	CASSLGQGFPGELFF	TGTGCCAGCAGCTTGGGACAGGGCTTTCCCGGGGAGCTGTTTTTT
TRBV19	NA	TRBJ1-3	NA	CASSTNSLLTASGNTIYF	TGTGCCAGTAGTACGAATTCACTATTGACCGCGTCTGGAAACACCATATATTTT
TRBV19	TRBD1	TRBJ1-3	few	CASRERDRPVGNTIYF	TGTGCCAGTAGAGAGAGGGACAGGCCTGTCGGAAACACCATATATTTT
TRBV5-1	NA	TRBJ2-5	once	CASSLAPRYQETQYF	TGCGCCAGCAGCTTGGCCCCTCGGTACCAAGAGACCCAGTACTTC
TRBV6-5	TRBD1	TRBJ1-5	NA	CASSRGQGGPQHF	TGTGCCAGCAGCCGAGGACAGGGAGGGCCCCAGCATTTT
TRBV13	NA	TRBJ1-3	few	CASSSDSHSGNTIYF	TGTGCCAGCAGCTCGGACAGCCACTCTGGAAACACCATATATTTT
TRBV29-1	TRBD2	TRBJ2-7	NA	CSALRGAYEQYF	TGCAGCGCCCTCCGGGGGGCCTACGAGCAGTACTTC
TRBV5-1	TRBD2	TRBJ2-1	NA	CASSSGLAGGHYEQFF	TGCGCCAGCAGCTCGGGACTAGCGGGGGGGCACTATGAGCAGTTCTTC
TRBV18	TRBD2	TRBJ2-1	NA	CASSNLAGGANEQFF	TGTGCCAGCTCCAATCTAGCGGGGGGTGCCAATGAGCAGTTCTTC
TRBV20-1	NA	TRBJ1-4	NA	CSASPGGHEKLFF	TGCAGTGCTAGTCCTGGGGGCCATGAAAAACTGTTTTTT
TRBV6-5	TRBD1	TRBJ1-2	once	CASSYRQGLNYGYTF	TGTGCCAGCAGTTATAGACAGGGACTTAACTATGGCTACACCTTC
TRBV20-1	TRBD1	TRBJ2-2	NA	CSASDPGGQGADTGELFF	TGCAGTGCTAGTGACCCGGGGGGACAGGGGGCCGACACCGGGGAGCTGTTTTTT
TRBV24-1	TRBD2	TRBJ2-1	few	CATSENSGGNYNEQFF	TGTGCCACCAGTGAAAATAGCGGGGGGAACTACAATGAGCAGTTCTTC
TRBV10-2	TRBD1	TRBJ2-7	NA	CASTEGGQGRPASEQYF	TGCGCCAGCACCGAGGGTGGACAGGGGCGACCGGCCTCCGAGCAGTACTTC
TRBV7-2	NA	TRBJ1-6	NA	CASSLDWGLGHSPLHF	TGTGCCAGCAGCTTAGACTGGGGGCTCGGCCATTCACCCCTCCACTTT
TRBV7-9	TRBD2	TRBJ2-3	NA	CASSSPRGLPTDTQYF	TGTGCCAGCAGCTCCCCCCGGGGACTACCCACAGATACGCAGTATTTT
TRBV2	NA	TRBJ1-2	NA	CASTAGHVGYGYTF	TGTGCCAGCACAGCAGGGCACGTCGGCTATGGCTACACCTTC
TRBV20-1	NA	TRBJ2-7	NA	CSASPDSSYEQYF	TGCAGTGCTAGTCCGGACAGCTCCTACGAGCAGTACTTC
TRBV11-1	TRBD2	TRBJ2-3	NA	CASSGGLASRDTQYF	TGTGCCAGCAGCGGTGGACTAGCGAGTAGAGATACGCAGTATTTT
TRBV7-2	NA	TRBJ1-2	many	CASSFSQGWGYTF	TGTGCCAGCAGCTTTTCACAGGGATGGGGCTACACCTTC
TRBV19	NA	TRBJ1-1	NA	CASSSLRRGTVVNTEAFF	TGTGCCAGTAGTAGCCTTAGGAGGGGAACGGTGGTGAACACTGAAGCTTTCTTT
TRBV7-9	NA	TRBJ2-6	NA	CASSQGQSNSGANVLTF	TGTGCCAGCAGCCAGGGGCAGAGTAACTCTGGGGCCAACGTCCTGACTTTC
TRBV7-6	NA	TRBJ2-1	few	CASSLDVGQGEQFF	TGTGCCAGCAGCTTAGACGTGGGGCAGGGCGAGCAGTTCTTC
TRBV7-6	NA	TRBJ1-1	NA	CASSPEVGDTEAFF	TGTGCCAGCAGCCCCGAAGTAGGGGACACTGAAGCTTTCTTT
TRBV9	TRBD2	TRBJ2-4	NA	CASSVDAGGRKNF	TGTGCCAGCAGCGTAGACGCGGGGGGAAGGAAAAACTTC
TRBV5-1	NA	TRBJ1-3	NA	CASSPNIQGSGNTIYF	TGCGCCAGCAGCCCAAATATACAGGGCTCTGGAAACACCATATATTTT
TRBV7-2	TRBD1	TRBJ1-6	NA	CASSFDRGSNSPLHF	TGTGCCAGCAGCTTCGACAGGGGAAGTAATTCACCCCTCCACTTT
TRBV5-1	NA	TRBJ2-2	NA	CASSPRVTNTGELFF	TGCGCCAGCAGTCCCAGGGTAACGAACACCGGGGAGCTGTTTTTT